This T cell receptor (beta chain) was sequenced for a study of cytomegalovirus exposure and HLA in healthy donors. Study context: A preliminary data release comprised 80 million or so unique TCRs obtained from HLA-typed donors. Points from the study as a whole: Reported findings show TCR beta sequences accurately forecast HLA-A and HLA-B alleles in most subjects. What a later analysis reportedly showed was that an Asian-associated ancestry cluster had fewer N-insertions than the approximately 720-donor mean. When analyzed later, a missense DCLRE1C variant was found to be linked to TCR beta V- and J-gene trimming.

In the PCR, 60 Vbeta and 13 Jbeta primers were used. Profiled with immunoSEQ multiplex PCR; TCRdb holds only in-frame clones, not every one. The sample totals about 33,000 clones; its top ten clones hold around 4.8%. Remarks on this clone: As yet, its antigen is unknown.

What was sequenced was PBMCs. The sequence came from a middle-aged woman in good health and CMV-seropositive.

CDR3 loop: CAGGGGRGPADTQYF. The DNA of the CDR3 is TGTGCCGGGGGGGGTGGCAGGGGGCCCGCTGATACGCAGTATTTT. This sequence joins TRBV30 and TRBJ2-3; D might be TRBD1 (8 bases). This CDR3 contains 15 residues. Germline CDR1 and CDR2: GTSNPN and SVGIG (reference sequence). V gave up 8 bases and J gave up 6 bases, with 24 bases separating them.